A single sample is the source of the 27 T cell receptor beta chains below, sequenced in a study of cytomegalovirus exposure and HLA in healthy donors. The study ran its PCR with 60 Vbeta and 13 Jbeta primers. Produced via immunoSEQ multiplex PCR; TCRdb's table is partial and in-frame only. This sample has about 120,000 clones, with 60% to 85% found just once. Sequencing used PBMCs. The receptors originated from a woman between 40 and 50 years old in good health and CMV-seropositive.

This sequence joins TRBV5-6 and TRBJ1-6; TRBD1 matches 7 bases. This CDR3 is 15 amino acids long. J lost 7 bases, V lost 3 bases, and 7 bases had no gene match. The germline CDR1 and CDR2 sequences are SGHDT and YYEEEE. The CDR3 loop is CASSSTGAGNSPLHF. The CDR3, as DNA: TGTGCCAGCAGCTCCACAGGGGCGGGGAATTCACCCCTCCACTTT.

This clone has a single count. The chain joins TRBV6-1 to TRBJ2-7; TRBD1 is a possible D gene (5 bases). The V end lost 6 bases, the J end lost 3 bases, and 18 bases lay between the germline ends. Germline V gene lookup returns CDR1 MNHNS and CDR2 SASEGT. The CDR3 is made up of 15 amino acids. Here the CDR3 reads CASRETEAKFYEQYF. The CDR3 DNA reads as TGTGCCAGCAGGGAGACAGAAGCTAAATTCTACGAGCAGTACTTC.

This clone was detected once. The V gene is TRBV30, the J gene TRBJ1-1, with D unclear. There are 13 residues in the CDR3. The germline V and J ends were trimmed by 7 bases and 2 bases, with 14 bases remaining between them. Germline V gene data show CDR1 as GTSNPN and CDR2 as SVGIG (reference sequence). The CDR3 loop is CAFARRENTEAFF. The CDR3 DNA sequence: TGTGCCTTTGCAAGGCGGGAAAACACTGAAGCTTTCTTT.

This chain joins TRBV7-9 and TRBJ1-1, with TRBD1 as a possible D gene (6 bases). The V gene's germline CDR1 is SEHNR and CDR2 FQNEAQ (reference sequence). This CDR3 has 14 amino acids. V lost 1 base and J 3 bases, leaving 9 bases between the germline ends. In DNA, the CDR3 is TGTGCCAGCAGCTTAGGAGGGGGGGACACTGAAGCTTTCTTT. Protein sequence: CASSLGGGDTEAFF.

This clone came up a few times. The CDR3 loop reads CASSLGDGSSYEQYF. The CDR3 coding sequence is TGCGCCAGCAGCCTGGGGGACGGGAGCTCCTACGAGCAGTACTTC. J is TRBJ2-7 and V is TRBV5-1; a weak D match, TRBD2 (6 bases). Trimming took 4 bases from V and 0 from J, leaving 14 bases between them. Germline V CDR1 and CDR2: SGHRS, YFSETQ. There are 15 residues in the CDR3.

This clone has only a few counts. V and J are TRBV7-9 and TRBJ1-2; TRBD1 aligns across 8 bases. CDR1 and CDR2 (germline): SEHNR, FQNEAQ (reference sequence). The CDR3 is 16 residues long. Unmatched junction bases numbered 9, after V lost 5 bases and J lost 1 base. The CDR3 DNA sequence: TGTGCCAGCAGCCCCCGGCCGACAGGGGATAACTATGGCTACACCTTC. Translating it yields CASSPRPTGDNYGYTF.

V and J are TRBV7-3 and TRBJ2-1; the match to TRBD2 covers 14 bases. J was trimmed by 5 bases and V by 4 bases; bases with no gene match: 4. Looked up from germline, CDR1 is SGHTA and CDR2 is FQGTGA. The CDR3 runs to 16 residues. The CDR3 DNA sequence: TGTGCCAGCAGCTCCTCGGGACTAGCGGGGGACAATGAGCAGTTCTTC. It encodes CASSSSGLAGDNEQFF. Using reference TRBV7-3 and TRBJ2-1 for the parts outside the CDR3, the full variable domain is GAGVSQTPSNKVTEKGKYVELRCDPISGHTALYWYRQSLGQGPEFLIYFQGTGAADDSGLPNDRFFAVRPEGSVSTLKIQRTERGDSAVYLCASSSSGLAGDNEQFFGPGTRLTVL.

The chain links TRBV5-1 to TRBJ2-5; TRBD1 is a possible D gene (5 bases). TRBJ2-7 matches the DNA end more closely, so the J call is doubtful. From germline, CDR1 is SGHRS and CDR2 YFSETQ. This CDR3 has 14 residues. The CDR3 bases are TGCGCCAGTAAGTTCCTGGACACCTCCTACGAGCAGTACTTC. Translating it yields CASKFLDTSYEQYF.

The genes are TRBV5-6 and TRBJ2-7; D is ambiguous. The CDR3 length is 13 residues. Germline V CDR1 and CDR2: SGHDT, YYEEEE. The V gene lost 3 bases and the J gene lost 0 bases, with 7 bases spanning the gap. The CDR3 loop is CASSSISSYEQYF. The CDR3 nucleotides are TGTGCCAGCAGCTCCATCAGCTCCTACGAGCAGTACTTC.

V is TRBV25-1 and J is TRBJ1-2; possible D gene TRBD1, 5 bases. The CDR3 is made up of 15 amino acids. Trimming left V 1 base short and J 3 bases short, with 12 bases between. Germline V gene sequence: CDR1 MGHDK, CDR2 SYGVNS. The CDR3 loop is CASSESEQADYGYTF. The CDR3, as DNA: TGTGCCAGCAGTGAATCGGAACAGGCGGACTATGGCTACACCTTC.

The chain has TRBV4-1 and TRBJ2-3, with D perhaps TRBD1 (6 bases). In germline, CDR1 is MGHRA, CDR2 YSYEKL. CDR3 size: 17 residues. Trimming took off 1 base at V and 6 bases at J, with 20 bases between the two ends. As DNA, the CDR3 is TGCGCCAGCAGCCAAGGCCTTACTAGGGGGAGTCGGGATACGCAGTATTTT. Encoded protein: CASSQGLTRGSRDTQYF.

This chain joins TRBV19 and TRBJ1-4; 9 nucleotides match TRBD1. The J segment lost 7 bases and the V segment lost 6 bases, leaving 9 bases of the junction unmatched. There are 15 residues in the CDR3. Germline assignment: CDR1 LNHDA and CDR2 SQIVND (reference sequence). In DNA form, the CDR3 reads TGTGCCAGTAGCCCCCACAGGGGGCAGGGTGAAAAACTGTTTTTT. Translating gives CASSPHRGQGEKLFF. Drawing the rest from reference TRBV19 and TRBJ1-4, the complete variable domain is DGGITQSPKYLFRKEGQNVTLSCEQNLNHDAMYWYRQDPGQGLRLIYYSQIVNDFQKGDIAEGYSVSREKKESFPLTVTSAQKNPTAFYLCASSPHRGQGEKLFFGSGTQLSVL.

This rearrangement joins TRBV6-1 to TRBJ1-2; 7 bases are shared with TRBD1. The CDR3 consists of 14 residues. The V and J ends lost 6 bases and 0 bases, in that order; junction bases with no gene match: 4. CDR1 is MNHNS and CDR2 is SASEGT in the germline V gene. CDR3 bases: TGTGCCAGCAGCAGGGACAGACCTAACTATGGCTACACCTTC. Translated, it gives CASSRDRPNYGYTF.

This clone was seen just once. The rearrangement links TRBV13 to TRBJ2-5; D is undetermined. The last part of the DNA fits TRBJ2-7 better; the J call may be wrong. CDR1 and CDR2 (germline): PRHDT, FYEKMQ (reference sequence). The CDR3 loop spans 14 amino acids. The CDR3 region is CASSRVLSAYEQYF. The CDR3 nucleotides are TGTGCCAGCAGCCGAGTTCTCAGCGCCTACGAGCAGTACTTC.

The chain links TRBV30 to TRBJ2-7, with 8 bases fitting TRBD1. With V trimmed by 1 base and J by 2 bases, 1 base remained unmatched. The germline V gene has CDR1 GTSNPN and CDR2 SVGIG (reference sequence). The length of the CDR3 is 13 residues. CDR3 DNA: TGTGCCTGGAGTGGGGGACAGGCCTACGAGCAGTACTTC. This codes for CAWSGGQAYEQYF. The variable domain in full, completed from reference TRBV30 and TRBJ2-7, reads SQTIHQWPATLVQPVGSPLSLECTVEGTSNPNLYWYRQAAGRGLQLLFYSVGIGQISSEVPQNLSASRPQDRQFILSSKKLLLSDSGFYLCAWSGGQAYEQYFGPGTRLTVT.

The chain uses TRBV5-6 and TRBJ1-6; no firm D call. The germline gives CDR1 SGHDT, CDR2 YYEEEE. The CDR3 is made up of 12 amino acids. V was pared by 1 base and J by 7 bases, with 3 bases between. CDR3 in amino acids: CASSLSNSPLHF. As DNA, the CDR3 is TGTGCCAGCAGCTTGTCGAATTCACCCCTCCACTTT.

This rearrangement joins TRBV7-7 to TRBJ1-4; D ambiguous. Per the germline V gene, CDR1 is SSHAT and CDR2 is FNYEAQ (reference sequence). The CDR3 totals 13 residues. Trimming shortened V by 5 bases and J by 7 bases, and 11 bases separated the two germline ends. DNA of the CDR3: TGTGCCAGCAGCCTGGGTGAGGGTGAAAAACTGTTTTTT. Its protein is CASSLGEGEKLFF.

In this sample, this clone turned up a few times. The chain couples TRBV9 to TRBJ2-3, with D tentatively TRBD2 (6 bases). The CDR3 length is 16 residues. V was shortened by 0 bases and J by 2 bases, with 13 bases between the two germline ends. The germline CDR1 and CDR2 sequences are SGDLS and YYNGEE. CDR3 nucleotides: TGTGCCAGCAGCGTAGTCGCGGGCGGGGTCACAGATACGCAGTATTTT. Translated: CASSVVAGGVTDTQYF.

In nucleotides, the CDR3 is TGTGCCAGCAGTGGCGGGGAACACAATGAGCAGTTCTTC. Residues: CASSGGEHNEQFF. J is TRBJ2-1 and V is TRBV6-1, with D possibly being TRBD2 (6 bases). The germline V gene has CDR1 MNHNS and CDR2 SASEGT. The CDR3 totals 13 residues. Trimming took 4 bases from V and 5 from J, leaving 9 bases between them.

The chain has TRBV5-4 and TRBJ1-1, with no clear D. Trimming pared 2 bases from V and 4 bases from J, leaving 15 bases between. CDR3 length: 15 amino acids. Germline CDR1 and CDR2: SGHNT and YYREEE (reference sequence). The CDR3 nucleotides are TGTGCCAGCAGCTTCCCCCCCTCCTCGAGCACTGAAGCTTTCTTT. As protein: CASSFPPSSSTEAFF.

The chain uses TRBV30 and TRBJ2-5; 7 nucleotides agree with TRBD1. The CDR3 is 12 amino acids. CDR1 GTSNPN and CDR2 SVGIG come from the germline V gene (reference sequence). Trimming cost V 8 bases and J 3 bases; bases outside gene matches: 6. The CDR3 reads CARRTGKETQYF. The CDR3 DNA reads as TGTGCCCGTCGGACAGGAAAAGAGACCCAGTACTTC.

CDR3 region: CASRYRVLIEQFF. For the CDR3, the DNA is TGTGCCAGCCGGTATCGGGTCCTTATTGAGCAGTTCTTC. The rearrangement joins TRBV5-6 to TRBJ2-1, with unresolved D. The V gene's germline CDR1 is SGHDT and CDR2 YYEEEE. Deletions cut 7 bases from V and 9 bases from J, with 17 bases between. The CDR3 spans 13 residues.

This clone was picked up a small number of times. The V and J genes are TRBV25-1 and TRBJ1-6; tentative D call: TRBD1 (6 bases). The germline V gene encodes CDR1 MGHDK and CDR2 SYGVNS. V shed 1 base and J shed 7 bases, with 17 bases lying between them. CDR3 length equals 17 residues. The CDR3, as DNA: TGTGCCAGCAGTGAATTCGGGGGCGGGGGCCGAAATTCACCCCTCCACTTT. It yields the protein CASSEFGGGGRNSPLHF.

V usage is TRBV2 and J usage is TRBJ1-6; weak D call: TRBD1 (5 bases). The ends were cut back, 6 bases at V and 14 bases at J, with 17 bases in the middle. This CDR3 is 13 amino acids long. From germline, CDR1 is SNHLY and CDR2 FYNNEI. CDR3 DNA: TGTGCCAGCAGCCCCGGCCCAAAAGGGGCCCTCCACTTT. It codes for CASSPGPKGALHF. The entire variable domain, with the rest obtained from reference TRBV2 and TRBJ1-6, is as follows: EPEVTQTPSHQVTQMGQEVILRCVPISNHLYFYWYRQILGQKVEFLVSFYNNEISEKSEIFDDQFSVERPDGSNFTLKIRSTKLEDSAMYFCASSPGPKGALHFGNGTRLTVT.

This rearrangement joins TRBV5-4 to TRBJ1-1; D call uncertain. V lost 2 bases to trimming and J lost 2 bases, with 13 bases between them. Looked up from germline, CDR1 is SGHNT and CDR2 is YYREEE (reference sequence). This CDR3 is 15 amino acids long. The CDR3: CASSLDFGLNTEAFF. The CDR3 nucleotides are TGTGCCAGCAGCTTAGACTTCGGTTTAAACACTGAAGCTTTCTTT.

This clone was found once. J is TRBJ1-4 and V is TRBV5-1, with TRBD1 identical over 9 bases. The V gene end was trimmed by 4 bases and the J gene end by 7 bases; junction bases not matched to a gene: 5. The CDR3 extends over 14 amino acids. Germline V lookup: CDR1 SGHRS, CDR2 YFSETQ. The CDR3: CASSVGQGSEKLFF. The DNA of the CDR3 is TGCGCCAGCAGCGTGGGACAGGGTAGTGAAAAACTGTTTTTT.

The J gene is TRBJ1-1, the V gene TRBV11-2; the D is unclear. The length of the CDR3 is 14 residues. Germline CDR1 and CDR2: SGHAT and FQNNGV. Between the trimmed V and J ends, which lost 0 bases and 3 bases, there was a span of 8 bases. CDR3 residues: CASSLDLGDTEAFF. In nucleotides, the CDR3 is TGTGCCAGCAGCTTAGATCTAGGAGACACTGAAGCTTTCTTT.